A selection of T cell receptor beta chains follows, all from one sample in a study of shared clonotypes between healthy human individuals. The assay was immunoSEQ multiplex PCR, and TCRdb's table has in-frame clones only and misses some. The table lists more than 550,000 clones, about 90% of them singletons, with 34% in the top ten. The sequencing sample was made of memory CD8+ T cells from PBMCs. The receptors originated from a man younger than 30 in good health. Some clones in this sample may be carry-over from other donors' samples. Both conserved end residues are part of each CDR3. A D gene is named only where the DNA matches it firmly. Rows give clone size only sometimes, using once, few, many, or a class for an expanded clone.

CDR3: CASSPPGFRGQETQYF
DNA: TGTGCCAGCAGCCCACCGGGGTTCCGAGGACAAGAGACCCAGTACTTC
J: TRBJ2-5
size: -
D: -
V: TRBV7-2

CDR3: CASSIPDSYSNQPQHF
DNA: TGTGCCAGTAGTATACCTGATAGTTATAGCAATCAGCCCCAGCATTTT
J: TRBJ1-5
size: -
D: -
V: TRBV19

CDR3: CASSKRNNEQFF
DNA: TGTGCCAGCAGTAAACGCAACAATGAGCAGTTCTTC
J: TRBJ2-1
size: -
D: -
V: TRBV11-2

CDR3: CASSLVLSYEQYF
DNA: TGTGCCAGCAGCTTAGTTTTGTCCTACGAGCAGTACTTC
J: TRBJ2-7
size: -
D: -
V: TRBV7-9

CDR3: CASSKLRDRGHGTDTQYF
DNA: TGTGCCAGCAGCAAACTTCGGGACAGGGGGCATGGCACAGATACGCAGTATTTT
J: TRBJ2-3
size: -
D: -
V: TRBV21-1

CDR3: CASSYWAGDNYGYTF
DNA: TGTGCCAGCAGCTACTGGGCGGGCGATAACTATGGCTACACCTTC
J: TRBJ1-2
size: -
D: -
V: TRBV7-3

CDR3: CASSEEVGQGADEQYF
DNA: TGTGCCAGCAGTGAAGAGGTCGGACAGGGGGCCGACGAGCAGTACTTC
J: TRBJ2-7
size: many
D: TRBD1
V: TRBV6-1

CDR3: CASSLSPQSSSRETQYF
DNA: TGTGCCAGCAGCTTGAGTCCGCAAAGTAGCAGTAGAGAGACCCAGTACTTC
J: TRBJ2-5
size: -
D: -
V: TRBV5-8

CDR3: CASSVGGSTGELFF
DNA: TGTGCCAGCAGCGTAGGGGGATCGACCGGGGAGCTGTTTTTT
J: TRBJ2-2
size: -
D: -
V: TRBV9

CDR3: CASSQGSTYEQYF
DNA: TGCGCCAGCAGCCAAGGTAGTACCTACGAGCAGTACTTC
J: TRBJ2-7
size: -
D: -
V: TRBV4-1

CDR3: CASSFSGFYGYTF
DNA: TGTGCCAGCAGTTTCTCGGGTTTCTATGGCTACACCTTC
J: TRBJ1-2
size: -
D: -
V: TRBV27

CDR3: CASSFSRNEQFF
DNA: TGTGCCAGTAGCTTTAGTAGGAATGAGCAGTTCTTC
J: TRBJ2-1
size: -
D: -
V: TRBV19

CDR3: CSVVFLDRGNTYEQYF
DNA: TGCAGCGTTGTTTTTTTGGACCGCGGTAATACCTACGAGCAGTACTTC
J: TRBJ2-7
size: -
D: -
V: TRBV29-1

CDR3: CASSPSSGNIGDEQFF
DNA: TGTGCCAGCAGCCCAAGTTCGGGGAATATAGGCGATGAGCAGTTCTTC
J: TRBJ2-1
size: -
D: -
V: TRBV27

CDR3: CASSVEGLAGYPTSYNEQFF
DNA: TGTGCCAGCAGCGTAGAAGGGCTAGCGGGCTATCCGACCTCCTACAATGAGCAGTTCTTC
J: TRBJ2-1
size: -
D: TRBD2
V: TRBV9

CDR3: CAWGLGAVEAFF
DNA: TGTGCCTGGGGATTAGGGGCGGTTGAAGCTTTCTTT
J: TRBJ1-1
size: -
D: -
V: TRBV30

CDR3: CASSQRGIYYEQYF
DNA: TGTGCCAGTAGTCAGCGGGGGATCTACTACGAGCAGTACTTC
J: TRBJ2-7
size: -
D: TRBD2
V: TRBV19

CDR3: CAWLPQGFTEAFF
DNA: TGTGCCTGGCTACCACAGGGGTTTACTGAAGCTTTCTTT
J: TRBJ1-1
size: -
D: TRBD1
V: TRBV30

CDR3: CASSWRAGSTDTQYF
DNA: TGTGCCAGCAGCTGGCGAGCGGGAAGCACAGATACGCAGTATTTT
J: TRBJ2-3
size: -
D: TRBD2
V: TRBV7-6

CDR3: CASSLGVEPQETQYF
DNA: TGTGCCAGCAGTCTGGGGGTGGAGCCCCAAGAGACCCAGTACTTC
J: TRBJ2-5
size: -
D: -
V: TRBV27

CDR3: CASSLGDTVYTQYF
DNA: TGTGCCAGCAGCTTGGGGGACACAGTTTATACGCAGTATTTT
J: TRBJ2-3
size: -
D: -
V: TRBV11-2

CDR3: CAWTRPGYQAFF
DNA: TGTGCCTGGACCCGACCTGGGTACCAAGCTTTCTTT
J: TRBJ1-1
size: -
D: -
V: TRBV30

CDR3: CASSFDGTLLSGYTF
DNA: TGTGCCAGCAGCTTCGACGGGACCCTTCTCTCAGGCTACACCTTC
J: TRBJ1-2
size: -
D: -
V: TRBV9